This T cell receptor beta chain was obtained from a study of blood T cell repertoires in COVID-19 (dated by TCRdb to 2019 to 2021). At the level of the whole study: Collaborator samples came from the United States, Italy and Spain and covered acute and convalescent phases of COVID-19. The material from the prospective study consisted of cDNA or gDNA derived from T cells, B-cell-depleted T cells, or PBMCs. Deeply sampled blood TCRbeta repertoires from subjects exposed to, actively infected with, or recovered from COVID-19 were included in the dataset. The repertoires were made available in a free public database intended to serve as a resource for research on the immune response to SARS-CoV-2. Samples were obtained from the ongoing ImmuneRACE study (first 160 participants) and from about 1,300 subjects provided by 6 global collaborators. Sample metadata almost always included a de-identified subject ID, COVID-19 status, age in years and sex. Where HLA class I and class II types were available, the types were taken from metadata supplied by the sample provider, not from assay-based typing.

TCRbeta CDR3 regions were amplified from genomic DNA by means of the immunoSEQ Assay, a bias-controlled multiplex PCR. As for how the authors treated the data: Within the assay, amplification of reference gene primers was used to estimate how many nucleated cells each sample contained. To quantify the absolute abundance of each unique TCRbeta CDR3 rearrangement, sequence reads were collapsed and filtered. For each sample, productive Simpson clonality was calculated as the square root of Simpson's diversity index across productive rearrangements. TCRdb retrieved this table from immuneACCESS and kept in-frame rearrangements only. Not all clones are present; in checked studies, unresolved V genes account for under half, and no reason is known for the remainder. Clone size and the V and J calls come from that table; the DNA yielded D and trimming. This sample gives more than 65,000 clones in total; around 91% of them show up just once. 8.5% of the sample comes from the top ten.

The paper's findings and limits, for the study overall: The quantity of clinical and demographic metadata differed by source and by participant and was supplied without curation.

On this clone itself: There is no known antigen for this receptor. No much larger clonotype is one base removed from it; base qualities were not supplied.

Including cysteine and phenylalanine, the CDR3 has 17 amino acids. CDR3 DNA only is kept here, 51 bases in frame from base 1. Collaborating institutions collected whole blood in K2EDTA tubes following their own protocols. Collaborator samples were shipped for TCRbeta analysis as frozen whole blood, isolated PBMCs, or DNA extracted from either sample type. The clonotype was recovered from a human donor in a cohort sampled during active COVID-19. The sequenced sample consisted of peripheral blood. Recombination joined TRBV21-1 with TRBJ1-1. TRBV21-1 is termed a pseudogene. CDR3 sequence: CASSSPRPLNWNTEAFF. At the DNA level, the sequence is TGTGCCAGCAGCAGCCCTCGCCCACTGAACTGGAACACTGAAGCTTTCTTT.